Below, 22 T cell receptor beta chains from the same sample are listed, as sequenced in a study of T cell repertoires in cytomegalovirus infection. Their cognate antigens are unknown. A single record per CDR3 protein comes from TCRdb applying MiXCR to the reads. The repertoire includes under 850,000 distinct CDR3 sequences, roughly 30% of them detected once, and about 20% sits in the top ten. The sequencing used cultured PBMCs, collected from culture after CMV antigen stimulation. These receptor sequences come from a human donor in good health (CMV status not recorded). Some clones in this sample may be carry-over from other donors' samples.

The V and J genes are TRBV6-6 and TRBJ2-7; D possibly corresponds to TRBD1 (5 bases). The CDR3 covers 13 residues. With 4 bases removed from V and 5 bases from J, the gap between germline ends came to 12 bases. Germline V lookup: CDR1 MNHNY, CDR2 SVGAGI (reference sequence). Here the CDR3 DNA reads TGTGCCAGCAGTTTTGGTCCAGGGAACGAGCAGTACTTC. Its protein product is CASSFGPGNEQYF.

As for this clonotype: A read error may produce the germline difference seen at one junction end. This chain uses TRBV5-4 with TRBJ2-1; the match to TRBD2 covers 9 bases. Per germline, CDR1 SGHNT and CDR2 YYREEE (reference sequence). This CDR3 is 17 amino acids long. Here the CDR3 reads CASSPGTSKGFYNERFF. The CDR3 nucleotides read TGTGCCAGCAGCCCCGGGACTAGCAAAGGATTTTACAATGAGCGGTTCTTC. Drawing the rest from reference TRBV5-4 and TRBJ2-1, the complete variable domain is ETGVTQSPTHLIKTRGQQVTLRCSSQSGHNTVSWYQQALGQGPQFIFQYYREEENGRGNFPPRFSGLQFPNYSSELNVNALELDDSALYLCASSPGTSKGFYNERFFGPGTRLTVL.

V and J are TRBV7-6 and TRBJ1-5; D not resolved. The ends were cut back, 11 bases at V and 3 bases at J, with 5 bases in the middle. Germline V CDR1 and CDR2: SGHVS, FNYEAQ. The CDR3 contains 10 residues. CDR3 amino acids: CAQYNQPQHF. CDR3 bases: TGTGCCCAATACAATCAGCCCCAGCATTTT.

The chain recombines TRBV12-3 or TRBV12-4 with TRBJ1-2; D is ambiguous. Trimming stripped 1 base from V and 5 bases from J, with 11 bases between. There are 14 residues in the CDR3. CDR3 sequence (DNA): TGTGCCAGCAGTTTAGAAACGGCAGCTTATGGCTACACCTTC. It is translated as CASSLETAAYGYTF.

In this sample, this clonotype turned up many times. The gene calls are TRBV7-2 and TRBJ1-3, with D possibly being TRBD1 (5 bases). V lost 1 base and J lost 0, with 13 bases in between. Per germline, CDR1 SGHTA and CDR2 FQGNSA. This CDR3 is 17 amino acids long. The CDR3, as DNA: TGTGCCAGCAGCTTAGTAGGGACGCAGAGCTCTGGAAACACCATATATTTT. Translation gives CASSLVGTQSSGNTIYF. Combining the CDR3 with reference TRBV7-2 and TRBJ1-3 gives the whole variable domain GAGVSQSPSNKVTEKGKDVELRCDPISGHTALYWYRQSLGQGLEFLIYFQGNSAPDKSGLPSDRFSAERTGGSVSTLTIQRTQQEDSAVYLCASSLVGTQSSGNTIYFGEGSWLTVV.

A few counts support this clonotype. CDR3 DNA sequence: TGTGCCAGCAGTTACTCGAGGGACAGGGGTCGGCCCACTGAAGCTTTCTTT. Translating it yields CASSYSRDRGRPTEAFF. The chain has TRBV6-6 and TRBJ1-1, with TRBD1 identical over 10 bases. CDR1 is MNHNY and CDR2 is SVGAGI in the germline V gene (reference sequence). V trimming: 0 bases; J trimming: 4 bases; junction bases outside the gene matches: 8. The CDR3 is 17 amino acids.

This clonotype was observed at least ten times. The chain combines TRBV7-8 with TRBJ2-7; TRBD2 agrees at 9 bases. CDR1 and CDR2 from the germline V gene are SGHVS and FQNEAQ. V dropped 1 base and J dropped 7; count of bases not matched to a gene: 5. The CDR3 is 14 residues long. CDR3 DNA sequence: TGTGCCAGCAGCTTAGATGCGGGGGGGCGGGAGCAGTACTTC. Translation gives CASSLDAGGREQYF.

The rearrangement uses TRBV12-3 or TRBV12-4 and TRBJ1-3; 7 nucleotides line up with TRBD1. V shed 7 bases, J shed 4 bases, and the junction held 7 bases outside the gene matches. The CDR3 runs to 14 residues. CDR3 nucleotides: TGTGCCAGCACTAAGACAGGGTTAGGAAACACCATATATTTT. Translating it yields CASTKTGLGNTIYF.

This chain uses TRBV11-1 with TRBJ2-7; weak D call: TRBD1 (5 bases). Trimming took off 5 bases at V and 1 base at J, with 12 bases between the two ends. The germline gives CDR1 SGHAT, CDR2 FQDESV (reference sequence). The CDR3 length is 14 residues. As DNA, the CDR3 is TGTGCCAGCAGCCCACAAGACAGTTCCTACGAGCAGTACTTC. Translating gives CASSPQDSSYEQYF.

This clonotype was seen more than once but under ten times. This CDR3 is CASSLEGAITDTQYF. As DNA, the CDR3 is TGTGCCAGCAGCTTGGAGGGGGCCATCACAGATACGCAGTATTTT. The chain couples TRBV7-2 to TRBJ2-3; D is possibly TRBD1 (7 bases). The CDR3 has 15 amino acids. Germline V gene data show CDR1 as SGHTA and CDR2 as FQGNSA. Deletions cut 3 bases from V and 2 bases from J, with 12 bases between. The full variable domain, its missing parts supplied by reference TRBV7-2 and TRBJ2-3, is GAGVSQSPSNKVTEKGKDVELRCDPISGHTALYWYRQSLGQGLEFLIYFQGNSAPDKSGLPSDRFSAERTGGSVSTLTIQRTQQEDSAVYLCASSLEGAITDTQYFGPGTRLTVL.

This clonotype showed up just a few times. The chain links TRBV19 to TRBJ2-1; 11 positions agree with TRBD2. Trimming cost V 5 bases and J 4 bases; bases outside gene matches: 7. The CDR3 consists of 16 residues. CDR1 is LNHDA, CDR2 SQIVND, per germline (reference sequence). The CDR3 here is CASSSRLAGLYNEQFF. CDR3 bases: TGTGCCAGTAGTTCCCGACTAGCGGGGTTATACAATGAGCAGTTCTTC.

The J gene is TRBJ1-2, the V gene TRBV2; TRBD1 is a possible D gene (5 bases). Germline CDR1 SNHLY, CDR2 FYNNEI. There are 15 residues in the CDR3. V was cut by 2 bases and J by 6 bases, with 16 bases left in between. Written as DNA, the CDR3 is TGTGCCAGCAGTGAAAGCCAGGGAGGTTTTGATGGCTACACCTTC. This encodes CASSESQGGFDGYTF.

This chain connects TRBV12-3 or TRBV12-4 to TRBJ2-6; D is undetermined. Trimming stripped 7 bases from V and 0 bases from J, with 13 bases between. The CDR3 is 16 amino acids. In nucleotides, the CDR3 is TGTGCCAGCATATATTACCAGCACTCTGGGGCCAACGTCCTGACTTTC. It translates to CASIYYQHSGANVLTF.

V is TRBV20-1 and J is TRBJ1-6; 7 bases map to TRBD1. Germline lookup yields CDR1 DFQATT and CDR2 SNEGSKA (reference sequence). V was clipped by 5 bases and J by 8 bases; unmatched bases: 12. The length of the CDR3 is 15 residues. The CDR3 nucleotides are TGCAGTGCTTTCGACAGGGATGAGGGTTATTCACCCCTCCACTTT. It translates to CSAFDRDEGYSPLHF.

This clonotype was recorded at least ten times. This chain links TRBV7-2 with TRBJ1-1; no definite D call. The CDR3 extends over 14 amino acids. V lost 1 base to trimming and J lost 1 base, with 7 bases between them. Germline assignment: CDR1 SGHTA and CDR2 FQGNSA. DNA for the CDR3: TGTGCCAGCAGCTTAGTCCCCAAGAACACTGAAGCTTTCTTT. Protein product: CASSLVPKNTEAFF.

The rearrangement uses TRBV20-1 and TRBJ1-2; TRBD1 might be the D (6 bases). This CDR3 spans 14 amino acids. From germline, CDR1 is DFQATT and CDR2 SNEGSKA (reference sequence). The V end lost 3 bases, the J end lost 8 bases, and 19 bases lay between the germline ends. The CDR3 protein is CSARAETGGQGYTF. Written as DNA, the CDR3 is TGCAGTGCTAGGGCTGAGACAGGTGGTCAGGGCTACACCTTC.

This clonotype was observed a handful of times. The V and J genes are TRBV2 and TRBJ2-1; no definite D call. The CDR3 contains 12 residues. Per germline, CDR1 SNHLY and CDR2 FYNNEI. Trimming left V 9 bases short and J 0 bases short, with 6 bases between. The CDR3: CARGPSYNEQFF. The DNA of the CDR3 is TGTGCCAGGGGCCCCTCCTACAATGAGCAGTTCTTC.

This clonotype has a count of ten or more. This chain links TRBV2 with TRBJ1-5; a weak D match, TRBD1 (5 bases). Germline V lookup: CDR1 SNHLY, CDR2 FYNNEI. V lost 3 bases and J 4 bases, leaving 7 bases between the germline ends. The CDR3 spans 13 residues. CDR3 sequence reads: CASSEEGNQPQHF. The DNA of the CDR3 is TGTGCCAGCAGTGAGGAGGGGAATCAGCCCCAGCATTTT.

The V call is TRBV12-3 or TRBV12-4, the J call TRBJ1-5; D may be TRBD1 (6 bases). V was trimmed by 7 bases and J by 3 bases, leaving 13 bases between them. CDR3 length equals 14 residues. Written as DNA, the CDR3 is TGTGCCAGCAATTATCAGGGGACCAATCAGCCCCAGCATTTT. Encoded protein: CASNYQGTNQPQHF.

The V and J genes are TRBV7-9 and TRBJ2-5; 8 bases fit TRBD2. The CDR3 consists of 16 residues. The V gene's germline CDR1 is SEHNR and CDR2 FQNEAQ (reference sequence). Trimming took 3 bases from V and 2 from J; bases not matched to a gene: 8. The CDR3 DNA is TGTGCCAGCAGCTTCCGAGGAGCGGGGGATCAAGAGACCCAGTACTTC. Encoded protein: CASSFRGAGDQETQYF.

The genes are TRBV11-1 and TRBJ1-4; 7 nucleotides line up with TRBD1. The V and J ends lost 5 bases and 5 bases, in that order; junction bases with no gene match: 8. Germline V gene data show CDR1 as SGHAT and CDR2 as FQDESV (reference sequence). The CDR3 covers 15 residues. CDR3 in DNA: TGTGCCAGCAGCCCCGAGGGACAGCGGAATGAAAAACTGTTTTTT. This translates into CASSPEGQRNEKLFF.

This clonotype was picked up a small number of times. The chain uses TRBV20-1 and TRBJ1-1; D gene unclear. The CDR3 length is 12 residues. V gave up 6 bases and J gave up 1 base, with 9 bases separating them. CDR1 and CDR2 from the germline V gene are DFQATT and SNEGSKA (reference sequence). The chain's CDR3 is CSAQYGNTEAFF. CDR3 sequence (DNA): TGCAGTGCCCAATACGGGAACACTGAAGCTTTCTTT.